The 32 T cell receptor beta chains below come from one sample, sequenced in a study of blood T cells in healthy people across ages. A J-beta primer mix and a sample-barcoded 5' primer were used in a second PCR of about 7 to 11 cycles. TCRdb fed the 5' RACE reads into MiXCR, producing one record per CDR3 protein. The sample carries over 700,000 distinct CDR3 sequences, roughly 50% recorded once. The sequenced sample consisted of blood. The source is a man aged 80 or over in good health.

This clonotype occurred a few times. The chain uses TRBV2 and TRBJ1-1; 7 positions match TRBD1. The CDR3 is made up of 14 amino acids. Germline values: CDR1 SNHLY, CDR2 FYNNEI. Germline trimming cut 7 bases from V and 0 bases from J; bases unmatched to any gene: 5. In nucleotides, the CDR3 is TGTGCCAGCATTAGCGGGACAGTGAACACTGAAGCTTTCTTT. Translated: CASISGTVNTEAFF.

This clonotype has just one count. The rearrangement uses TRBV11-3 and TRBJ2-1; TRBD2 agrees at 7 bases. This CDR3 has 17 residues. CDR1 is SGHNT, CDR2 YENEEA, per germline. The V gene end was trimmed by 1 base and the J gene end by 0 bases; junction bases not matched to a gene: 6. In DNA form, the CDR3 reads TGTGCCAGCAGCTTAGCCCCAGGCGGGAGCTCCTACAATGAGCAGTTCTTC. Protein sequence: CASSLAPGGSSYNEQFF.

The chain combines TRBV29-1 with TRBJ2-5; no definite D call. Trimming removed 7 bases from V and 4 bases from J, with 16 bases in between. Germline lookup yields CDR1 SQVTM and CDR2 ANQGSEA. The CDR3 has 13 residues. The CDR3 DNA follows: TGCAGCGCCGCCCCGAGGTTGCGAGAGACCCAGTACTTC. Its protein product is CSAAPRLRETQYF.

The chain couples TRBV27 to TRBJ2-3; 9 bases map to TRBD2. CDR1 MNHEY and CDR2 SMNVEV come from the germline V gene (reference sequence). V trimming: 9 bases; J trimming: 14 bases; junction bases outside the gene matches: 30. The CDR3 runs to 18 residues. CDR3: CASSPRRLAGNKHRYAYF. In DNA form, the CDR3 reads TGTGCCAGTAGTCCACGCCGTCTAGCGGGAAATAAGCACAGATACGCGTATTTT.

On this clonotype itself: One junction end disagrees with the germline gene, perhaps due to a read error. This chain joins TRBV7-2 and TRBJ1-2; a weak D match, TRBD1 (6 bases). Germline assignment: CDR1 SGHTA and CDR2 FQGNSA. This CDR3 has 15 residues. The CDR3: CASSSGQIDNYGYNF. The CDR3 DNA follows: TGTGCCAGCAGCTCCGGACAGATAGATAACTATGGCTACAACTTC.

This clonotype came up a few times. The V call is TRBV6-5, the J call TRBJ2-7, with a possible D match to TRBD2 (5 bases). The CDR3 is 14 residues long. Trimming stripped 2 bases from V and 4 bases from J, with 12 bases between. Germline CDR1 MNHEY, CDR2 SVGAGI. The CDR3 DNA reads TGTGCCAGCAGTTACCAGGCGGGCCCTTACGAGCAGTACTTC. Protein: CASSYQAGPYEQYF.

The CDR3 loop reads CASSLATDPTYEQYF. The CDR3 DNA follows: TGTGCCAGCAGCTTAGCGACAGACCCAACCTACGAGCAGTACTTC. The J gene is TRBJ2-7, the V gene TRBV7-6, with D possibly TRBD1 on 5 matching bases. Germline CDR1 reads SGHVS; CDR2 reads FNYEAQ. The CDR3 is 15 amino acids. V lost 0 bases and J lost 2, with 11 bases in between. Supplemented by reference TRBV7-6 and TRBJ2-7, the full variable domain reads GAGVSQSPRYKVTKRGQDVALRCDPISGHVSLYWYRQALGQGPEFLTYFNYEAQQDKSGLPNDRFSAERPEGSISTLTIQRTEQRDSAMYRCASSLATDPTYEQYFGPGTRLTVT.

The gene calls are TRBV13 and TRBJ2-5; TRBD2 agrees at 10 bases. The junction had 7 bases not matched to a gene; V was cut back by 3 bases and J by 3 bases. The CDR3 runs 16 residues. Germline V gives CDR1 PRHDT, CDR2 FYEKMQ (reference sequence). This chain's CDR3 is CASSLKSGREEETQYF. Here the CDR3 DNA reads TGTGCCAGCAGCTTGAAAAGCGGGAGGGAGGAAGAGACCCAGTACTTC.

The rearrangement links TRBV9 to TRBJ2-1; 14 nucleotides line up with TRBD2. Looked up from germline, CDR1 is SGDLS and CDR2 is YYNGEE. The CDR3 has 15 residues. J gave up 10 bases and V 4 bases, and 7 bases lay outside the gene matches. The CDR3 here is CASSLTSGRVKEQFF. As DNA, the CDR3 is TGTGCCAGCAGCCTGACTAGCGGGAGGGTTAAAGAGCAGTTCTTC.

This clonotype occurred a few times. This chain links TRBV6-6 with TRBJ2-1, with D tentatively TRBD1 (6 bases). The CDR3 is 14 amino acids. Trimming removed 4 bases at V and 7 bases at J, with 14 bases between. Germline lookup yields CDR1 MNHNY and CDR2 SVGAGI (reference sequence). CDR3 region: CASSSRTELNEQFF. CDR3 in DNA: TGTGCCAGCAGTTCCCGGACAGAACTTAATGAGCAGTTCTTC.

The V and J genes are TRBV27 and TRBJ2-4; 7 bases agree with TRBD1. The end of the DNA fits TRBJ2-7 better, so the J call may be wrong. Germline V lookup: CDR1 MNHEY, CDR2 SMNVEV (reference sequence). The CDR3 loop spans 14 amino acids. Here the CDR3 reads CASKPGQPSYEQYF. DNA of the CDR3: TGTGCCAGCAAACCGGGACAGCCAAGCTACGAGCAGTACTTC.

The chain combines TRBV6-5 with TRBJ2-4; either TRBD1 or TRBD2 may supply D (5 bases each). The J call may be mistaken, given a closer DNA end match to TRBJ2-7. The CDR3 is made up of 14 amino acids. In germline, CDR1 is MNHEY, CDR2 SVGAGI. CDR3 bases: TGTGCCAGCCGCCTTACAGGAGTCGGGGACGAGCAGTACTTC. Translated, it gives CASRLTGVGDEQYF.

The count of this clonotype is one. J is TRBJ2-5 and V is TRBV5-4; D is possibly TRBD1 (5 bases). Trimming removed 8 bases from V and 1 base from J, with 12 bases in between. The germline V gene encodes CDR1 SGHNT and CDR2 YYREEE (reference sequence). The CDR3 sequence is 13 residues long. CDR3 sequence (DNA): TGTGCCAGTGGGGCCCAGTCCCAAGAGACCCAGTACTTC. Translating it yields CASGAQSQETQYF.

There are a few counts of this clonotype. The rearrangement links TRBV7-2 to TRBJ2-7; D is unresolved. V lost 1 base and J lost 3, with 10 bases in between. The germline V gene has CDR1 SGHTA and CDR2 FQGNSA. The CDR3 has 14 residues. The CDR3 nucleotides read TGTGCCAGCAGCTTAGGCCCAACCTACTACGAGCAGTACTTC. Its protein is CASSLGPTYYEQYF. Variable domain in full (rest from reference TRBV7-2 and TRBJ2-7): GAGVSQSPSNKVTEKGKDVELRCDPISGHTALYWYRQSLGQGLEFLIYFQGNSAPDKSGLPSDRFSAERTGGSVSTLTIQRTQQEDSAVYLCASSLGPTYYEQYFGPGTRLTVT.

V gene TRBV20-1 combines with J gene TRBJ2-7, with D perhaps TRBD1 (6 bases). V was pared by 7 bases and J by 2 bases, with 12 bases between. This CDR3 contains 12 residues. Germline lookup yields CDR1 DFQATT and CDR2 SNEGSKA (reference sequence). This CDR3 is CSVGQPTYEQYF. The CDR3 DNA is TGCAGTGTTGGACAGCCGACCTACGAGCAGTACTTC.

V usage is TRBV10-1 and J usage is TRBJ2-7; D not resolved. The germline CDR1 and CDR2 sequences are WNHNN and SYGVQD (reference sequence). CDR3 size: 14 residues. V lost 3 bases and J lost 3, with 12 bases in between. The CDR3 DNA follows: TGCGCCAGCAGTGATAGTGGGCAAAGCTACGAGCAGTACTTC. Encoded protein: CASSDSGQSYEQYF.

In DNA form, the CDR3 reads TGCGCCAGCAGCTGGACCTGGACTAGCGGATTACTCTCCTACGAGCAGTACTTC. This sequence encodes CASSWTWTSGLLSYEQYF. The chain is built from TRBV5-1 and TRBJ2-7, with 10 bases that match TRBD2. From germline, CDR1 is SGHRS and CDR2 YFSETQ. V dropped 3 bases and J dropped 0; count of bases not matched to a gene: 12. CDR3 length: 18 amino acids. The variable domain in full, with the rest retrieved from reference TRBV5-1 and TRBJ2-7, is KAGVTQTPRYLIKTRGQQVTLSCSPISGHRSVSWYQQTPGQGLQFLFEYFSETQRNKGNFPGRFSGRQFSNSRSEMNVSTLELGDSALYLCASSWTWTSGLLSYEQYFGPGTRLTVT.

This chain links TRBV20-1 with TRBJ1-2; D is possibly TRBD1 (5 bases). This CDR3 has 16 amino acids. V was clipped by 0 bases and J by 4 bases, with 18 bases between them. Looked up from germline, CDR1 is DFQATT and CDR2 is SNEGSKA (reference sequence). The CDR3 loop is CSARESPGTPAYGYTF. DNA for the CDR3: TGCAGTGCTAGAGAGTCTCCCGGGACCCCTGCCTATGGCTACACCTTC.

This clonotype has a handful of counts. The gene calls are TRBV7-9 and TRBJ2-3, with TRBD2 matching 12 bases. The CDR3 is 15 amino acids. Germline V gene lookup returns CDR1 SEHNR and CDR2 FQNEAQ (reference sequence). The J segment lost 5 bases and the V segment lost 3 bases, leaving 3 bases of the junction unmatched. The CDR3 reads CASSFPTSGGDTQYF. In DNA, the CDR3 is TGTGCCAGCAGCTTTCCGACTAGCGGGGGAGATACGCAGTATTTT.

As regards this clonotype: A junction boundary mismatches the germline segment, possibly from a read error. The chain is built from TRBV7-8 and TRBJ1-4; TRBD1 aligns across 11 bases. Germline CDR1 is SGHVS and CDR2 is FQNEAQ. The CDR3 is made up of 16 amino acids. CDR3 nucleotides: TGTGCCAGCAGGGGACAGGGGGTAACAACTAATGAAAAACTGCTTTTT. Translated, it gives CASRGQGVTTNEKLLF. The full variable domain, its missing parts supplied by reference TRBV7-8 and TRBJ1-4, is GAGVSQSPRYKVAKRGQDVALRCDPISGHVSLFWYQQALGQGPEFLTYFQNEAQLDKSGLPSDRFFAERPEGSVSTLKIQRTQQEDSAVYLCASRGQGVTTNEKLLFGSGTQLSVL.

The rearrangement uses TRBV10-3 and TRBJ1-5; 9 bases are a match to TRBD1. Germline V gene data show CDR1 as ENHRY and CDR2 as SYGVKD. The CDR3 loop spans 17 amino acids. V lost 0 bases, J lost 2 bases, and 5 bases stayed unmatched. The CDR3 region has the DNA TGTGCCATCAGTGAGTCAAGGGGACAGGGTGGCAATCAGCCCCAGCATTTT. This codes for CAISESRGQGGNQPQHF.

The V call is TRBV5-6, the J call TRBJ2-5, with D tentatively TRBD2 (5 bases). V was clipped by 0 bases and J by 9 bases, with 6 bases between them. This CDR3 has 11 residues. CDR1 and CDR2 from the germline V gene are SGHDT and YYEEEE. The CDR3 reads CASSLAEAQYF. DNA for the CDR3: TGTGCCAGCAGCTTGGCGGAGGCCCAGTACTTC.

The chain is built from TRBV9 and TRBJ2-3, with 10 nucleotides matching TRBD2. The V segment lost 4 bases and the J segment 1 base; nucleotides outside the gene matches: 12. The CDR3 spans 18 residues. The germline V gene has CDR1 SGDLS and CDR2 YYNGEE. CDR3: CASSPRASGSVGTDTQYF. CDR3 DNA: TGTGCCAGCAGCCCCCGGGCTAGCGGGAGTGTGGGCACAGATACGCAGTATTTT.

This clonotype showed up just a few times. This could be a read error, since a much larger clone is one nucleotide away. The rearrangement joins TRBV29-1 to TRBJ2-5; 9 nucleotides agree with TRBD2. The CDR3 sequence is 15 residues long. The V segment lost 0 bases and the J segment 11 bases; nucleotides outside the gene matches: 13. In germline, CDR1 is SQVTM, CDR2 ANQGSEA. The CDR3 loop reads CSVEDGLAGWGEQYF. The CDR3 DNA reads TGCAGCGTTGAAGATGGGCTAGCGGGATGGGGTGAGCAGTACTTC.

This clonotype was detected only once. The junction does not match germline at one end; this may be a read error. This rearrangement joins TRBV4-2 to TRBJ2-1; 7 bases line up with TRBD2. Germline V gene sequence: CDR1 LGHNA, CDR2 YNFKEQ. The CDR3 loop spans 15 amino acids. CDR3 nucleotides: TGTGCCAGCAGCCAAGATGGGAGGGGAGACAAGGAGCAGTTCTTC. Protein: CASSQDGRGDKEQFF.

This clonotype was found a few times. CDR3: CATSEGTPGARGYTF. The CDR3 DNA reads as TGTGCCACCAGCGAAGGGACACCCGGGGCTCGTGGCTACACCTTC. The rearrangement uses TRBV24-1 and TRBJ1-2; maybe TRBD1 (6 bases). Per the germline V gene, CDR1 is KGHDR and CDR2 is SFDVKD. V lost 7 bases to trimming and J lost 7 bases, with 21 bases between them. The CDR3 has 15 residues.

The chain employs TRBV10-3 and TRBJ2-7; D is unresolved. Germline-derived CDR1 and CDR2 are ENHRY and SYGVKD. There are 14 residues in the CDR3. V was pared by 0 bases and J by 2 bases, with 8 bases between. The CDR3 coding sequence is TGTGCCATCAGTGAGTCGGGCAGTCCCTACGAGCAGTACTTC. As protein: CAISESGSPYEQYF.

This clonotype has just a few counts. The V and J genes are TRBV6-5 and TRBJ2-3; 7 positions agree with TRBD2. This CDR3 has 15 amino acids. Germline V gene data show CDR1 as MNHEY and CDR2 as SVGAGI. V was pared by 6 bases and J by 0 bases, with 6 bases of the junction left unmatched. The CDR3 DNA reads as TGTGCCAGCAGGCCCTCGGGACTAAGCACAGATACGCAGTATTTT. It codes for CASRPSGLSTDTQYF.

This clonotype was recorded only once. The chain joins TRBV5-1 to TRBJ1-2, with 8 bases fitting TRBD1. V was pared by 0 bases and J by 8 bases, with 9 bases of the junction left unmatched. The CDR3 runs 15 residues. Germline V gene data show CDR1 as SGHRS and CDR2 as YFSETQ. For the CDR3, the DNA is TGCGCCAGCAGCTTGGAGGCAGGGGGCTCTGTAGGCTACACCTTC. Protein sequence: CASSLEAGGSVGYTF.

The J gene is TRBJ2-1, the V gene TRBV2, with TRBD2 identical over 7 bases. Germline V CDR1 and CDR2: SNHLY, FYNNEI. The CDR3 totals 14 residues. The V segment lost 4 bases and the J segment 6 bases; nucleotides outside the gene matches: 6. The CDR3, as DNA: TGTGCCAGCAGTGGTAGCGGGCTGATCAATGAGCAGTTCTTC. Its translation: CASSGSGLINEQFF.

This rearrangement joins TRBV27 to TRBJ1-2; D is unresolved. V was shortened by 7 bases and J by 8 bases, with 17 bases between the two germline ends. Germline CDR1 and CDR2: MNHEY and SMNVEV (reference sequence). The CDR3 loop spans 13 amino acids. This CDR3 reads CASKNTAIGGYTF. The CDR3 coding sequence is TGTGCCAGCAAAAACACTGCTATCGGGGGCTACACCTTC.

The gene calls are TRBV4-2 and TRBJ2-2; 9 bases align to TRBD1. This CDR3 region has 15 residues. CDR1 is LGHNA, CDR2 YNFKEQ, per germline. V shed 1 base and J 4 bases; nucleotides not matched to a gene: 1. DNA for the CDR3: TGTGCCAGCAGCCAAGGGGGACAGGGCACCGGGGAGCTGTTTTTT. Translating gives CASSQGGQGTGELFF.